The 25 T cell receptor beta chains reported below all come from one sample, sequenced in a study of glioma-infiltrating T cells (dated by TCRdb to about 2016). Sequencer: Illumina MiSeq. TCR alpha and beta CDR3 regions were amplified with the iRepertoire nested amplicon-rescue multiplex PCR (arm-PCR) platform from RNA. Starting from the raw public reads, TCRdb applied fastp trimming at Q25, assembled clones with MiXCR and retained in-frame beta chains. Records with the same CDR3 protein are collapsed into one entry carrying the most frequent genes and DNA. The sample table contains 150,000 or so distinct CDR3 sequences; only one count was recorded for more than 35% of them. About a fifth of the sample comes from the top ten. Sequenced input: glioma tissue, nonneoplastic brain tissue, or PBMCs (not recorded which). The source is a human donor with low-grade glioma or glioblastoma, undergoing nonglioma brain surgery, or in good health (not recorded which).

The chain uses TRBV27 and TRBJ1-2; D uncertain. V gave up 2 bases and J gave up 6 bases, with 10 bases separating them. Germline CDR1 and CDR2: MNHEY and SMNVEV (reference sequence). There are 13 residues in the CDR3. The CDR3 here is CASSLRRNNGYTF. The DNA for the CDR3 is TGTGCCAGCAGTTTACGAAGAAACAATGGCTACACCTTC.

The rearrangement uses TRBV6-1 and TRBJ2-1; D gene ambiguous. The CDR3 spans 12 residues. Per the germline V gene, CDR1 is MNHNS and CDR2 is SASEGT. Trimming shortened V by 6 bases and J by 12 bases, and 15 bases separated the two germline ends. CDR3 amino acids: CASRSSSSGQFF. The CDR3 region has the DNA TGTGCCAGCAGAAGCTCATCTTCAGGGCAGTTCTTC.

The chain couples TRBV27 to TRBJ2-2; D gene uncertain. CDR1 is MNHEY, CDR2 SMNVEV, per germline (reference sequence). V shed 5 bases and J shed 4 bases, with 14 bases lying between them. This CDR3 region has 15 residues. The CDR3 here is CASSRQEEATGELFF. Here the CDR3 DNA reads TGTGCCAGCAGTCGACAAGAAGAGGCCACCGGGGAGCTGTTTTTT.

The chain couples TRBV28 to TRBJ2-7; the D gene is possibly TRBD2 (7 bases). The CDR3 runs 13 residues. Trimming pared 8 bases from V and 3 bases from J, leaving 14 bases between. From germline, CDR1 is MDHEN and CDR2 SYDVKM. CDR3 in DNA: TGTGCCAGCGGTCAGGGAGGGGGCTACGAGCAGTACTTC. It is translated as CASGQGGGYEQYF.

The J gene is TRBJ1-1, the V gene TRBV6-2 or TRBV6-3, with unresolved D. This CDR3 region has 12 residues. Per the germline V gene, CDR1 is MNHEY and CDR2 is SVGEGT. V gave up 4 bases and J gave up 8 bases, with 11 bases separating them. The CDR3 coding sequence is TGTGCCAGCAGTTTATGGGGAGGGGAAGCTTTCTTT. Its translation is CASSLWGGEAFF.

The gene calls are TRBV2 and TRBJ2-7; D unclear. Looked up from germline, CDR1 is SNHLY and CDR2 is FYNNEI. The CDR3 runs 13 residues. The V end was cut by 10 bases, the J end by 2 bases, with 15 bases between. The CDR3 nucleotides read TGTGCCACCAATAGTGCGGACCCCTACGAGCAGTACTTC. This codes for CATNSADPYEQYF.

This clonotype was found a few times. This chain connects TRBV28 to TRBJ1-1; D is unclear. Trimming cost V 3 bases and J 1 base, with 9 bases left between them. The CDR3 runs to 14 residues. Germline CDR1 is MDHEN and CDR2 is SYDVKM. CDR3 DNA: TGTGCCAGCAGTTTTTGGACCAGGAACACTGAAGCTTTCTTT. Protein sequence: CASSFWTRNTEAFF.

There are a few counts of this clonotype. An end of the junction does not agree with germline; a read error may underlie this. The chain employs TRBV7-6 and TRBJ2-1, with D perhaps assigned TRBD1 or TRBD2 (6 bases each). Germline V CDR1 and CDR2: SGHVS, FNYEAQ. The CDR3 covers 16 residues. The CDR3 bases are TGTGCCCGCAGCTTAGCGGATCCGAGGGGGGACAATGAGCAGTTCTTC. Translating gives CARSLADPRGDNEQFF.

The rearrangement uses TRBV4-1 and TRBJ2-3; 7 nucleotides align to TRBD1. The CDR3 is 14 amino acids. The J segment lost 2 bases and the V segment lost 8 bases, leaving 7 bases of the junction unmatched. Germline V gene sequence: CDR1 MGHRA, CDR2 YSYEKL. CDR3 sequence reads: CASGITGDTDTQYF. CDR3 bases: TGCGCCAGCGGTATCACAGGGGACACAGATACGCAGTATTTT.

The chain links TRBV19 to TRBJ1-5; D possibly corresponds to TRBD1 (5 bases). The CDR3 length is 15 residues. Germline V lookup: CDR1 LNHDA, CDR2 SQIVND (reference sequence). Trimming shortened V by 5 bases and J by 3 bases, and 14 bases separated the two germline ends. CDR3 DNA sequence: TGTGCCAGTAGTCGAGAGGGGAGGAACAATCAGCCCCAGCATTTT. The encoded protein is CASSREGRNNQPQHF.

V usage is TRBV6-5 and J usage is TRBJ2-6, with a possible D match to TRBD2 (5 bases). Trimming stripped 5 bases from V and 0 bases from J, with 11 bases between. CDR1 is MNHEY, CDR2 SVGAGI, per germline. The CDR3 spans 16 residues. CDR3 protein: CASSDGILSGANVLTF. The CDR3 DNA follows: TGTGCCAGCAGTGACGGGATACTCTCTGGGGCCAACGTCCTGACTTTC.

This chain connects TRBV11-1 to TRBJ2-1; the match to TRBD2 covers 7 bases. The CDR3 runs 16 residues. Germline V gives CDR1 SGHAT, CDR2 FQDESV (reference sequence). Trimming at V came to 4 bases and at J to 7 bases, leaving 13 bases not matched to a gene. The CDR3, as DNA: TGTGCCAGCAGCTCGAAAGGTGGGGAGGGTAGAAATGAGCAGTTCTTC. Amino acids: CASSSKGGEGRNEQFF.

This rearrangement joins TRBV20-1 to TRBJ1-2; possible D gene TRBD1, 5 bases. Germline V gene sequence: CDR1 DFQATT, CDR2 SNEGSKA (reference sequence). Trimming left V 6 bases short and J 0 bases short, with 11 bases between. The CDR3 runs 13 residues. In DNA form, the CDR3 reads TGCAGTGCCCATAAGACAGCTAACTATGGCTACACCTTC. This gives the protein CSAHKTANYGYTF.

This clonotype was seen more than once but under ten times. This sequence joins TRBV6-6 and TRBJ2-1; D perhaps matches TRBD2 (5 bases). Between the trimmed V and J ends, which lost 2 bases and 8 bases, there was a span of 13 bases. Germline CDR1 MNHNY, CDR2 SVGAGI (reference sequence). The CDR3 covers 14 residues. CDR3 nucleotides: TGTGCCAGCAGTTACAGTGAGAGGGCGCATGAGCAGTTCTTC. This translates into CASSYSERAHEQFF.

This clonotype has more than one count but fewer than ten. The chain carries TRBV20-1 and TRBJ1-1; no reliable D call. The CDR3 runs 11 residues. Trimming cost V 5 bases and J 1 base, with 5 bases left between them. Germline V gene lookup returns CDR1 DFQATT and CDR2 SNEGSKA (reference sequence). CDR3 region: CSAAGNTEAFF. The CDR3 DNA is TGCAGTGCTGCAGGGAACACTGAAGCTTTCTTT.

The table lists this clonotype with a few counts. The junction differs from germline at one of its ends, possibly a read error. The CDR3 reads CAISDDRLNSPLHF. As DNA, the CDR3 is TGTGCCATCAGTGATGACAGGCTTAATTCACCCCTCCACTTT. The chain has TRBV10-2 and TRBJ1-6; possibly TRBD1 for D (6 bases). The germline V gene encodes CDR1 WSHSY and CDR2 SAAADI. CDR3 length: 14 residues.

J is TRBJ1-4 and V is TRBV20-1; 9 bases line up with TRBD1. V lost 3 bases to trimming and J lost 10 bases; unmatched junction nucleotides: 9. The CDR3 runs to 14 residues. Germline CDR1 is DFQATT and CDR2 is SNEGSKA (reference sequence). The CDR3 DNA reads TGCAGTGCTAGTCGGGTACAGGGGGCCCGAAAACTGTTTTTT. Translating it yields CSASRVQGARKLFF.

In its sample, this clonotype was seen a few times. The V gene is TRBV6-2 or TRBV6-3, the J gene TRBJ2-7; no definite D call. Per the germline V gene, CDR1 is MNHEY and CDR2 is SVGEGT. The CDR3 length is 12 residues. V was pared by 0 bases and J by 6 bases, with 6 bases between. Written as DNA, the CDR3 is TGTGCCAGCAGTTACTCTCCCAGCGAGCAGTACTTC. Translated: CASSYSPSEQYF.

This clonotype was counted a few times. CDR3 coding DNA: TGTGCCAGCTCACGCGAGCAGGCGGTAGATACGCAGTATTTT. Its translation is CASSREQAVDTQYF. The chain is built from TRBV18 and TRBJ2-3; no reliable D call. The CDR3 contains 14 residues. Germline assignment: CDR1 KGHSH and CDR2 LQKENI. V was pared by 4 bases and J by 5 bases, with 13 bases between.

CDR3 loop: CASSLLQTYQETQYF. Written as DNA, the CDR3 is TGTGCCAGCAGCTTATTACAGACGTACCAAGAGACCCAGTACTTC. V is TRBV7-9 and J is TRBJ2-7, with D uncertain. TRBJ2-5 matches the DNA end more closely, so the J call is doubtful. CDR1 is SEHNR, CDR2 FQNEAQ, per germline (reference sequence). The CDR3 contains 15 residues.

The CDR3 protein is CSATSGGTSTDTQYF. CDR3 coding DNA: TGCAGTGCTACTAGCGGGGGAACTAGCACAGATACGCAGTATTTT. The V and J genes are TRBV20-1 and TRBJ2-3, with TRBD2 matching 10 bases. The J segment lost 0 bases and the V segment lost 4 bases, leaving 4 bases of the junction unmatched. The CDR3 has 15 amino acids. Looked up from germline, CDR1 is DFQATT and CDR2 is SNEGSKA (reference sequence).

This chain joins TRBV7-9 and TRBJ2-3; D ambiguous. Germline-derived CDR1 and CDR2 are SEHNR and FQNEAQ (reference sequence). Trimming took 5 bases from V and 4 from J, leaving 7 bases between them. This CDR3 region has 12 residues. The CDR3 DNA follows: TGTGCCAGCAGCCAGACGGCAGATACGCAGTATTTT. It translates to CASSQTADTQYF.

The chain has TRBV11-2 and TRBJ2-2; D is ambiguous. V was cut by 5 bases and J by 5 bases, with 9 bases left in between. This CDR3 contains 13 residues. From germline, CDR1 is SGHAT and CDR2 FQNNGV. CDR3 sequence (DNA): TGTGCCAGCAGCAATGATCTAACCGGGGAGCTGTTTTTT. Translated: CASSNDLTGELFF.

The V gene is TRBV6-1, the J gene TRBJ1-2; D perhaps matches TRBD1 (5 bases). The CDR3 extends over 13 amino acids. CDR1 MNHNS and CDR2 SASEGT come from the germline V gene. V lost 6 bases and J lost 0, with 8 bases in between. The CDR3 region is CASRPDTNYGYTF. CDR3 DNA sequence: TGTGCCAGCAGGCCGGACACTAACTATGGCTACACCTTC.

The chain has TRBV3-1 and TRBJ2-2; D gene uncertain. This CDR3 has 15 amino acids. Deletions cut 4 bases from V and 2 bases from J, with 11 bases between. Germline V gene data show CDR1 as LGHDT and CDR2 as YNNKEL (reference sequence). CDR3 region: CASSRGSRNTGELFF. CDR3 nucleotide sequence: TGTGCCAGCAGCCGGGGTAGCAGAAACACCGGGGAGCTGTTTTTT.